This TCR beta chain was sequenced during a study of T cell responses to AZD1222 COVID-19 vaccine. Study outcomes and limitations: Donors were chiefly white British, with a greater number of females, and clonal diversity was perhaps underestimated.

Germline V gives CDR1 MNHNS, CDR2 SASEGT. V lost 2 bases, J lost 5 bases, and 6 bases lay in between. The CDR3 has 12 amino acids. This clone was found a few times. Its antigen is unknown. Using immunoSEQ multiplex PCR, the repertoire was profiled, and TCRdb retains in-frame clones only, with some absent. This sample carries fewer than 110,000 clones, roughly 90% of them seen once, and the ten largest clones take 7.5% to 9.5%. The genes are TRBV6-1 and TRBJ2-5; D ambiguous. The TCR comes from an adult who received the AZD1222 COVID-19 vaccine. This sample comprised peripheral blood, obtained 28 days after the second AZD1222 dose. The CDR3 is CASSEQIETQYF. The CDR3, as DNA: TGTGCCAGCAGTGAACAGATCGAGACCCAGTACTTC.